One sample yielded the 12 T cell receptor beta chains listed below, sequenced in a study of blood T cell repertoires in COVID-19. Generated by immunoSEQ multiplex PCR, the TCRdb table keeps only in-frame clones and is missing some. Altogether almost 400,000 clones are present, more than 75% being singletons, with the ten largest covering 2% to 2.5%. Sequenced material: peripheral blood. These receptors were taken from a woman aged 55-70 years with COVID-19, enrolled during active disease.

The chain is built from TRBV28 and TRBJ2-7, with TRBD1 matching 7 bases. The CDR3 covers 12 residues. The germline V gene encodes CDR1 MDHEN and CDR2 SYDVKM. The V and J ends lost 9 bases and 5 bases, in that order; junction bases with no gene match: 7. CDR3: CASENRGNEQYF. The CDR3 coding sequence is TGTGCCAGTGAAAACAGGGGAAACGAGCAGTACTTC.

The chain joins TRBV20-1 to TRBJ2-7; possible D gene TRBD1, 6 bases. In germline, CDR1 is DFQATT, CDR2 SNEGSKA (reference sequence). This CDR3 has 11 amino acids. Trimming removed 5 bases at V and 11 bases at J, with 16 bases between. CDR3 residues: CSASHEGVKYF. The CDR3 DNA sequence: TGCAGTGCTTCCCACGAGGGGGTTAAGTACTTC.

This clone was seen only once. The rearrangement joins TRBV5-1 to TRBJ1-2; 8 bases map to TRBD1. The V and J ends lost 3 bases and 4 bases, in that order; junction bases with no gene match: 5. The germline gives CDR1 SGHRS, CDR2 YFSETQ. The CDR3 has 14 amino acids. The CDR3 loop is CASSSMDRVYGYTF. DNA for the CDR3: TGCGCCAGCAGCTCAATGGACAGGGTCTATGGCTACACCTTC.

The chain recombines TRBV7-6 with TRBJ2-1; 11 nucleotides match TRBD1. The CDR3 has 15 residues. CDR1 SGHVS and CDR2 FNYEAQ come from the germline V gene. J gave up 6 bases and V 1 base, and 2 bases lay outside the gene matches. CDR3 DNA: TGTGCCAGCAGCTTAGGTGGGACAGGGGGCAATGAGCAGTTCTTC. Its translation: CASSLGGTGGNEQFF.

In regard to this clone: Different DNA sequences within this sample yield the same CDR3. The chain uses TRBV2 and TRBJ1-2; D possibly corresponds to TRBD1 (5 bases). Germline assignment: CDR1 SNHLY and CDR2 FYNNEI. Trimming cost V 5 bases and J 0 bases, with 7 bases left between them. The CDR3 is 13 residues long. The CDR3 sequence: CASSPDTNYGYTF. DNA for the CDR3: TGTGCCAGCAGTCCGGACACTAACTATGGCTACACCTTC.

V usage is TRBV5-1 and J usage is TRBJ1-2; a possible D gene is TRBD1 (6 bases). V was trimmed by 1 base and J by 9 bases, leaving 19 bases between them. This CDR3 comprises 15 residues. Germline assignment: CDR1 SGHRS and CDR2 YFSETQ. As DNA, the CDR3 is TGCGCCAGCAGCTTGATAGCCTTAGGACAGAATCGCTACACCTTC. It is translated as CASSLIALGQNRYTF.

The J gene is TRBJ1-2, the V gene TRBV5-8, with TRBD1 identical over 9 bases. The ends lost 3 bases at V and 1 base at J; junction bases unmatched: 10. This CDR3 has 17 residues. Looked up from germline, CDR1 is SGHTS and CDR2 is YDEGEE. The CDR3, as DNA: TGTGCCAGCAGCTCGGTGATGGACAGGGGATTTAACTATGGCTACACCTTC. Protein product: CASSSVMDRGFNYGYTF.

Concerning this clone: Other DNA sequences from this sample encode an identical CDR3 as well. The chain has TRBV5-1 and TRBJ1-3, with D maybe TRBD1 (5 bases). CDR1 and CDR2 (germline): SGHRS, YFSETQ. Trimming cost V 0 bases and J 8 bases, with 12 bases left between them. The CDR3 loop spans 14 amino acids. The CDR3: CASSLGQGRDTIYF. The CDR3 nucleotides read TGCGCCAGCAGCTTGGGGCAGGGAAGAGACACCATATATTTT.

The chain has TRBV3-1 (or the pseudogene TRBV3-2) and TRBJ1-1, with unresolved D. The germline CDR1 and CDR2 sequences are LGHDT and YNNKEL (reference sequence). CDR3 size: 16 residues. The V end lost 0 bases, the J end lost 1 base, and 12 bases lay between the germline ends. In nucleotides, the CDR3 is TGTGCCAGCAGCCAAGACCGGGAGGTCTGGAACACTGAAGCTTTCTTT. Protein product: CASSQDREVWNTEAFF.

In DNA, the CDR3 is TGTGCCAGCAGCTTAGTTTCCCTTGAAGCTTTCTTT. Amino acid sequence: CASSLVSLEAFF. The V gene is TRBV7-8, the J gene TRBJ1-1, with unresolved D. Germline V lookup: CDR1 SGHVS, CDR2 FQNEAQ. This CDR3 is built from 12 residues. V lost 1 base to trimming and J lost 7 bases, with 7 bases between them. Using reference TRBV7-8 and TRBJ1-1 for the parts outside the CDR3, the full variable domain is GAGVSQSPRYKVAKRGQDVALRCDPISGHVSLFWYQQALGQGPEFLTYFQNEAQLDKSGLPSDRFFAERPEGSVSTLKIQRTQQEDSAVYLCASSLVSLEAFFGQGTRLTVV.

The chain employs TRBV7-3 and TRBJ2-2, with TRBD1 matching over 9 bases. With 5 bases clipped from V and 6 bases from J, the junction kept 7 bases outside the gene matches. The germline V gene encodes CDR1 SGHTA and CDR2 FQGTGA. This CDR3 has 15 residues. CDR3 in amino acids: CASSPTGTGPGELFF. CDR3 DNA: TGTGCCAGCAGCCCAACCGGGACAGGGCCCGGGGAGCTGTTTTTT.

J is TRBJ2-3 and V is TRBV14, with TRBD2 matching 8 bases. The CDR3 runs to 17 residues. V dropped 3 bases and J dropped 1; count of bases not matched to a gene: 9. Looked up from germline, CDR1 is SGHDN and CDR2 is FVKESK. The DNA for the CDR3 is TGTGCCAGCAGCCACCCCGGCGGGGGGATCCGCACAGATACGCAGTATTTT. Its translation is CASSHPGGGIRTDTQYF. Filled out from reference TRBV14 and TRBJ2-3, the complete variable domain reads EAGVTQFPSHSVIEKGQTVTLRCDPISGHDNLYWYRRVMGKEIKFLLHFVKESKQDESGMPNNRFLAERTGGTYSTLKVQPAELEDSGVYFCASSHPGGGIRTDTQYFGPGTRLTVL.